This TCR beta chain was sequenced during a study of breast tumors, draining lymph nodes, adjacent tissues (TCRdb year 2016). Study-level background: The study compared TCR beta repertoires across tumor, adjacent nontumor tissue and axillary lymph nodes from breast cancer patients. The study aimed to assess the relationships and possible T-cell exchange between tumor, surrounding tissue and draining lymph node repertoires in human breast cancer.

Beyond this particular receptor, the publication reports: Tumors showed preferential V and J gene usage, and their T-cell repertoire diversity fell below that of lymph nodes yet above that of nontumor tissue. The data were considered consistent with most tumor T cells being derived from the lymph node and subsequently expanding within tumor tissue. Tumor and nontumor tissue repertoires were found to be significantly more similar in luminal-like than in basal-like breast cancer. The conclusion that tumor T cells originate in lymph nodes was framed as consistent with a hypothesis rather than directly demonstrated.

Ten or more counts support this clonotype. This receptor's antigen is unknown. No much larger clone exists at a distance of one base, and base qualities are not known. The lymph node samples were taken from the axillary draining lymph nodes of breast cancer patients. Unmatched junction bases come to 17, with V trimmed by 5 bases and J by 5 bases. The CDR3 measures 17 amino acids from cysteine to phenylalanine. Left in the record is the CDR3 DNA by itself, 51 bases read in frame from the first base. Per the germline V gene, SGHAT is the CDR1 and FQNNGV is the CDR2. Sequencing relied on an Illumina HiSeq 2000. Multiplex PCR amplification was used to build the TCR beta chain libraries. The amplified TCR beta chain products were analyzed by high-throughput sequencing. TCRdb took the public reads, trimmed them with fastp at Q25, ran MiXCR for clone calling and kept in-frame beta chains. Every CDR3 protein is listed once, alongside the most common genes and DNA of its rows. For this sample there are about 120,000 distinct CDR3 sequences; 20% appear just once. Over 3% of the sample rests with the top ten.

Recombination linked TRBV11-2 to TRBJ1-2; TRBD1 lines up with 7 middle nucleotides. The sample comprised axillary lymph node tissue. The receptor was derived from a female donor with breast cancer. Some clones in this sample may be carry-over from other donors' samples. The CDR3 protein sequence reads: CASSATGFMAPRYGYTF. The bases are TGTGCCAGCAGCGCGACAGGGTTTATGGCTCCACGGTATGGCTACACCTTC.